These T cell receptor beta chains were read from a single sample in a study of blood T cells in healthy people across ages. TCRdb reanalysed the 5' RACE reads using MiXCR and keeps one entry per CDR3 protein. The data hold approximately 900,000 distinct CDR3 sequences, with 45% to 50% observed a single time. The sequenced material came from blood. The receptors derive from a man between 25 and 39 years old in good health. Both conserved end residues are part of each CDR3. The order of the fields is D gene, J gene, V gene, clone size, CDR3 protein, CDR3 DNA. D genes are given only for firm matches. The listing skips clone size in some rows; elsewhere it reads once, few, many or a size class.

NA TRBJ2-5 TRBV7-2 NA CASSRGPGLQETQYF TGTGCCAGCAGCCGGGGACCGGGACTCCAAGAGACCCAGTACTTC
TRBD2 TRBJ2-2 TRBV7-6 NA CASSLEASGGASGELFF TGTGCCAGCAGCTTAGAGGCTAGCGGGGGGGCCTCAGGGGAGCTGTTTTTT
NA TRBJ2-7 TRBV29-1 few CSVAGTLRVNEQYF TGCAGCGTTGCGGGGACCCTCAGGGTCAATGAGCAGTACTTT
TRBD1 TRBJ2-7 TRBV12-3/TRBV12-4 once CASSLVPGQFSYEQYF TGTGCCAGCAGTTTAGTCCCGGGACAGTTCTCCTACGAGCAGTACTTC
NA TRBJ2-1 TRBV24-1 few CATRKNNEQFF TGTGCCACCAGAAAAAACAATGAGCAGTTCTTC
TRBD1 TRBJ1-1 TRBV2 NA CASSTGGPTEAFF TGTGCCAGCAGCACAGGGGGCCCCACTGAAGCTTTCTTT
NA TRBJ1-2 TRBV18 NA CASSSAPGTANYGYTF TGTGCCAGCTCATCGGCCCCAGGGACTGCCAACTATGGCTACACCTTC
NA TRBJ2-7 TRBV2 NA CASQRPGPYEQYF TGTGCCAGTCAAAGACCGGGACCCTACGAGCAGTACTTC
TRBD2 TRBJ2-7 TRBV3-1 few CASSHRALAGDSYEQYF TGTGCCAGCAGCCACCGGGCTCTAGCGGGGGACTCTTACGAGCAGTACTTC
NA TRBJ1-5 TRBV20-1 NA CSARDRDNQPQHF TGCAGTGCTAGAGACAGGGACAATCAGCCCCAGCATTTT